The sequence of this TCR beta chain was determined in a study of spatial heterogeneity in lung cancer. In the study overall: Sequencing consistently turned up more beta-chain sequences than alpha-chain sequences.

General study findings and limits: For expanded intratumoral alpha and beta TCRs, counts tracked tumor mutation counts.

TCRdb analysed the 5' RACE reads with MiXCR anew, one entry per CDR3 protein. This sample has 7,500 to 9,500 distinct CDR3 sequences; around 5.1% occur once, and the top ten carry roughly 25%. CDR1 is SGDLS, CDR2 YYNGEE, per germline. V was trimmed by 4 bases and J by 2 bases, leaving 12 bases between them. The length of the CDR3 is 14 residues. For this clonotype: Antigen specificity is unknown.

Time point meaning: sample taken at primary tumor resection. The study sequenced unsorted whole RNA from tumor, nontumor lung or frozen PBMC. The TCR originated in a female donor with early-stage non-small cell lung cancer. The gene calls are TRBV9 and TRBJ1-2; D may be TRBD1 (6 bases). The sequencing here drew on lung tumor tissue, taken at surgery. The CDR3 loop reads CASSSGTLNYGYTF. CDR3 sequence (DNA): TGTGCCAGCAGCTCCGGGACATTAAACTATGGCTACACCTTC. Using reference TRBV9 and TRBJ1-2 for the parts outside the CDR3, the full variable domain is DSGVTQTPKHLITATGQRVTLRCSPRSGDLSVYWYQQSLDQGLQFLIQYYNGEERAKGNILERFSAQQFPDLHSELNLSSLELGDSALYFCASSSGTLNYGYTFGSGTRLTVV.